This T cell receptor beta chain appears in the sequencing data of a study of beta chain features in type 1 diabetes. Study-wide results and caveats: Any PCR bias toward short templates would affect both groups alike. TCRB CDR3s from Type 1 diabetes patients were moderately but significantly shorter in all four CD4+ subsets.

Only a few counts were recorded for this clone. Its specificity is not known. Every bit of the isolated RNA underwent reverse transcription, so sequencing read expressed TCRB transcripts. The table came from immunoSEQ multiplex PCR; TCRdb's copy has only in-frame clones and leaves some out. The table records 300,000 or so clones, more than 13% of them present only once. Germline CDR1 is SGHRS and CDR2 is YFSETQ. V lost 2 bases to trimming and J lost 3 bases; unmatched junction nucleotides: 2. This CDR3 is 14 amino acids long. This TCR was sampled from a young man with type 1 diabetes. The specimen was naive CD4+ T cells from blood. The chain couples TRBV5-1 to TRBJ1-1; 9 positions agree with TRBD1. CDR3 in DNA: TGCGCCAGCAGCTTTCGACAGGGGGACACTGAAGCTTTCTTT. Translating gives CASSFRQGDTEAFF.